This is a list of T cell receptor beta chains from one sample in a study of molecular identifiers for immune sequencing clone quantification. TCRdb fed the PCR reads into MiXCR, producing one record per CDR3 protein. The sample has roughly 300,000 distinct CDR3 sequences, roughly 24% seen once; the top ten hold around 0.76%. The sequenced material came from naive CD8+ T cells from blood, with Jurkat cell RNA spiked in. These receptors originate from a human donor in good health. Some libraries in this study had Jurkat cell RNA spiked in. CDR3s include the opening cysteine and the closing phenylalanine or tryptophan. Each record gives: V gene, J gene, D gene, clone size, CDR3 protein, CDR3 DNA. D genes are given only for firm matches. The size entry is marked missing in some rows and otherwise reads once, few, many or a size class.

v_gene: TRBV4-3
j_gene: TRBJ1-4
d_gene: -
abundance: -
CDR3aa: CASSQGGGFEKLFF
CDR3nt: TGCGCCAGCAGCCAAGGGGGGGGTTTTGAAAAACTGTTTTTT

v_gene: TRBV4-1
j_gene: TRBJ1-1
d_gene: -
abundance: few
CDR3aa: CASSLELFQGNTEAFF
CDR3nt: TGCGCCAGCAGCCTTGAATTATTTCAGGGGAACACTGAAGCTTTCTTT

v_gene: TRBV12-3/TRBV12-4
j_gene: TRBJ2-7
d_gene: -
abundance: -
CDR3aa: CASSGGQIERPYEQYF
CDR3nt: TGTGCCAGCAGCGGCGGACAGATTGAGAGGCCCTACGAGCAGTACTTC

v_gene: TRBV4-1
j_gene: TRBJ2-7
d_gene: -
abundance: many
CDR3aa: CASSQDLSPDSYEQYF
CDR3nt: TGCGCCAGCAGCCAAGATCTTTCACCAGACTCCTACGAGCAGTACTTC

v_gene: TRBV7-9
j_gene: TRBJ2-2
d_gene: TRBD1
abundance: -
CDR3aa: CASSFNRGPGELFF
CDR3nt: TGTGCCAGCAGCTTCAACAGGGGGCCCGGGGAGCTGTTTTTT

v_gene: TRBV7-2
j_gene: TRBJ1-1
d_gene: -
abundance: many
CDR3aa: CASSLTEGAFF
CDR3nt: TGTGCCAGCAGCTTAACGGAAGGAGCTTTCTTT

v_gene: TRBV11-2
j_gene: TRBJ2-1
d_gene: -
abundance: many
CDR3aa: CASSLGDYVNEQFF
CDR3nt: TGTGCCAGCAGCCTGGGAGACTACGTGAATGAGCAGTTCTTC

v_gene: TRBV11-2
j_gene: TRBJ1-4
d_gene: TRBD1
abundance: -
CDR3aa: CASSPGQGGLTNEKLFF
CDR3nt: TGTGCCAGCAGCCCCGGACAGGGCGGGTTAACTAATGAAAAACTGTTTTTT

v_gene: TRBV2
j_gene: TRBJ2-3
d_gene: -
abundance: many
CDR3aa: CASSEVEDYDTDTQYF
CDR3nt: TGTGCCAGCAGTGAAGTGGAGGACTATGACACAGATACGCAGTATTTT

v_gene: TRBV2
j_gene: TRBJ1-5
d_gene: -
abundance: -
CDR3aa: CASSAVGGPGQPQHF
CDR3nt: TGTGCCAGCAGTGCGGTAGGGGGGCCGGGGCAGCCCCAGCATTTT

v_gene: TRBV5-4
j_gene: TRBJ2-1
d_gene: TRBD2
abundance: -
CDR3aa: CASSAGLAAESSSYNEQFF
CDR3nt: TGTGCCAGCAGCGCAGGACTAGCGGCTGAATCTTCCTCCTACAATGAGCAGTTCTTC

v_gene: TRBV24-1
j_gene: TRBJ2-1
d_gene: -
abundance: few
CDR3aa: CATSARGLYNEQFF
CDR3nt: TGTGCCACCAGTGCCAGGGGCCTCTACAATGAGCAGTTCTTC

v_gene: TRBV4-1
j_gene: TRBJ1-1
d_gene: -
abundance: few
CDR3aa: CASSQVRGSNTEAFF
CDR3nt: TGCGCCAGCAGCCAAGTCCGGGGGAGTAACACTGAAGCTTTCTTT

v_gene: TRBV7-9
j_gene: TRBJ2-7
d_gene: -
abundance: many
CDR3aa: CASTPRQESYEQYF
CDR3nt: TGTGCCAGCACCCCAAGACAGGAGTCCTACGAGCAGTACTTC

v_gene: TRBV20-1
j_gene: TRBJ2-3
d_gene: TRBD2
abundance: few
CDR3aa: CSASDVAGASTDTQYF
CDR3nt: TGCAGTGCTAGTGATGTAGCGGGGGCCTCCACAGATACGCAGTATTTT

v_gene: TRBV28
j_gene: TRBJ1-1
d_gene: -
abundance: few
CDR3aa: CASLSGGLRPVNTEAFF
CDR3nt: TGTGCCAGCCTAAGCGGGGGGCTAAGACCTGTGAACACTGAAGCTTTCTTT

v_gene: TRBV28
j_gene: TRBJ2-7
d_gene: TRBD1
abundance: many
CDR3aa: CASRPGQVVEQYF
CDR3nt: TGTGCCAGCAGACCGGGACAGGTCGTGGAGCAGTACTTC

v_gene: TRBV5-3
j_gene: TRBJ2-7
d_gene: TRBD2
abundance: few
CDR3aa: CARSLVLAGVGEQYF
CDR3nt: TGTGCCAGAAGCTTGGTCCTAGCGGGAGTTGGCGAGCAGTACTTC

v_gene: TRBV9
j_gene: TRBJ2-3
d_gene: TRBD2
abundance: few
CDR3aa: CASSEDGEGLGTDTQYF
CDR3nt: TGTGCCAGCAGCGAGGACGGGGAGGGTTTGGGCACAGATACGCAGTATTTT

v_gene: TRBV27
j_gene: TRBJ2-7
d_gene: -
abundance: few
CDR3aa: CASRGGPATASEQYF
CDR3nt: TGTGCCAGCAGGGGTGGCCCGGCGACGGCAAGCGAGCAGTACTTC

v_gene: TRBV20-1
j_gene: TRBJ2-3
d_gene: TRBD2
abundance: few
CDR3aa: CSAGRTSEEPDTQYF
CDR3nt: TGCAGTGCTGGAAGGACTAGCGAGGAACCAGATACGCAGTATTTT

v_gene: TRBV12-3/TRBV12-4
j_gene: TRBJ2-1
d_gene: -
abundance: many
CDR3aa: CASSPQLGDYNEQFF
CDR3nt: TGTGCCAGCAGTCCCCAGTTAGGGGACTACAATGAGCAGTTCTTC

v_gene: TRBV9
j_gene: TRBJ2-5
d_gene: TRBD2
abundance: -
CDR3aa: CASSRAAGTSGHHQETQYF
CDR3nt: TGTGCCAGCTCCAGGGCTGCCGGGACTAGCGGGCACCACCAAGAGACCCAGTACTTC

v_gene: TRBV7-8
j_gene: TRBJ2-2
d_gene: -
abundance: -
CDR3aa: CASSNDRFANTGELFF
CDR3nt: TGTGCCAGCAGCAACGACAGGTTCGCGAACACCGGGGAGCTGTTTTTT

v_gene: TRBV7-6
j_gene: TRBJ1-1
d_gene: TRBD1
abundance: few
CDR3aa: CASSAWTGVNTEAFF
CDR3nt: TGTGCCAGCAGCGCATGGACAGGGGTGAACACTGAAGCTTTCTTT

v_gene: TRBV7-9
j_gene: TRBJ1-5
d_gene: -
abundance: many
CDR3aa: CAPGRGRYQPQHF
CDR3nt: TGTGCCCCCGGAAGGGGAAGGTATCAGCCCCAGCATTTT

v_gene: TRBV19
j_gene: TRBJ2-3
d_gene: -
abundance: many
CDR3aa: CASSMGGRSYRDTQYF
CDR3nt: TGTGCCAGTAGTATGGGGGGACGGAGCTATCGGGATACGCAGTATTTT

v_gene: TRBV6-5
j_gene: TRBJ2-7
d_gene: -
abundance: -
CDR3aa: CASSYPGDEQYF
CDR3nt: TGTGCCAGCAGTTACCCGGGGGACGAGCAGTACTTC